This passage covers 28 T cell receptor beta chains from one sample sequenced in a study of control samples from healthy donors and cancer patients. The method was immunoSEQ multiplex PCR; TCRdb's version includes in-frame clones alone and lacks a portion of them. This repertoire shows about 190,000 clones, 90% to 95% found once; its top ten account for about 2%. Sequenced input: blood. The receptor set was obtained from a man aged 30 to 45 in good health.

V and J are TRBV2 and TRBJ2-7; D unclear. The V gene lost 3 bases and the J gene lost 0 bases, with 3 bases spanning the gap. The germline CDR1 and CDR2 sequences are SNHLY and FYNNEI. The CDR3 runs to 12 residues. In DNA form, the CDR3 reads TGTGCCAGCAGTGAGACCTCCTACGAGCAGTACTTC. Translation gives CASSETSYEQYF.

For the CDR3, the DNA is TGTGCCAGCAGCCTTTTTAAAGCGCAGTATTTT. This sequence encodes CASSLFKAQYF. This chain uses TRBV3-1 (or the pseudogene TRBV3-2) with TRBJ2-3; D is uncertain. The CDR3 loop spans 11 amino acids. The V gene lost 4 bases and the J gene lost 10 bases, with 9 bases spanning the gap. The V gene's germline CDR1 is LGHDT and CDR2 YNNKEL (reference sequence).

The V call is TRBV6-4, the J call TRBJ2-7, with TRBD2 matching over 12 bases. Germline V gene data show CDR1 as MRHNA and CDR2 as SNTAGT. The V gene end was trimmed by 6 bases and the J gene end by 9 bases; junction bases not matched to a gene: 12. The CDR3 totals 15 residues. Here the CDR3 reads CASRETSGGDGGQYF. In DNA form, the CDR3 reads TGTGCCAGCAGGGAGACTAGCGGGGGCGACGGCGGGCAGTACTTC.

The chain couples TRBV20-1 to TRBJ2-1; 9 bases map to TRBD1. V lost 3 bases, J lost 5 bases, and 17 bases stayed unmatched. Per germline, CDR1 DFQATT and CDR2 SNEGSKA (reference sequence). This CDR3 is 18 amino acids long. The CDR3 DNA reads as TGCAGTGCTAGTGGTGGGACAGGGAAGTCGAGGACTAACAATGAGCAGTTCTTC. Amino acid sequence: CSASGGTGKSRTNNEQFF.

This chain connects TRBV18 to TRBJ2-7; 7 positions agree with TRBD1. This CDR3 has 14 amino acids. Germline CDR1 and CDR2: KGHSH and LQKENI. After removal of 2 bases from V and 2 bases from J, the junction contained 3 bases not matched to a gene. CDR3 DNA sequence: TGTGCCAGCTCACCAGGGACAGAGACCTACGAGCAGTACTTC. This codes for CASSPGTETYEQYF.

The CDR3 protein is CASSQEPRAGYTF. CDR3 sequence (DNA): TGTGCCAGCAGCCAAGAGCCCAGGGCTGGCTACACCTTC. The chain employs TRBV3-1 (or the pseudogene TRBV3-2) and TRBJ1-2; weak D call: TRBD1 (5 bases). The CDR3 consists of 13 residues. Germline-derived CDR1 and CDR2 are LGHDT and YNNKEL (reference sequence). V shed 0 bases and J shed 7 bases, with 9 bases lying between them.

The chain employs TRBV4-2 and TRBJ2-2, with TRBD1 as a possible D gene (6 bases). CDR1 and CDR2 from the germline V gene are LGHNA and YNFKEQ. CDR3 size: 16 residues. Trimming cost V 0 bases and J 9 bases, with 17 bases left between them. The CDR3, as DNA: TGTGCCAGCAGCCAAGATTTGGGGCAGGGGCGACGGGAGCTGTTTTTT. It yields the protein CASSQDLGQGRRELFF.

The chain couples TRBV5-1 to TRBJ2-7, with 9 bases that match TRBD1. Looked up from germline, CDR1 is SGHRS and CDR2 is YFSETQ. V trimming: 1 base; J trimming: 6 bases; junction bases outside the gene matches: 8. The CDR3 is 15 residues long. The CDR3 protein is CASSLTGQGTIEQYF. In nucleotides, the CDR3 is TGCGCCAGCAGCTTGACCGGACAGGGGACCATCGAGCAGTACTTC.

The chain joins TRBV4-1 to TRBJ1-4; 7 nucleotides line up with TRBD1. There are 15 residues in the CDR3. Germline CDR1 is MGHRA and CDR2 is YSYEKL. Trimming removed 1 base from V and 5 bases from J; junction bases left unmatched: 4. The CDR3 is CASSQVVDRNEKLFF. The CDR3 DNA follows: TGCGCCAGCAGCCAAGTGGTGGACAGGAATGAAAAACTGTTTTTT.

The chain couples TRBV7-9 to TRBJ1-4; weak D call: TRBD1 (5 bases). Germline lookup yields CDR1 SEHNR and CDR2 FQNEAQ (reference sequence). V was clipped by 8 bases and J by 8 bases, with 21 bases between them. The CDR3 length is 15 residues. In DNA, the CDR3 is TGTGCCAGCTCCTTCATCCAGGGCGGGGGGGAAAAACTGTTTTTT. Translation gives CASSFIQGGGEKLFF.

To note about this clone: The junction departs from germline at one end; a sequencing error may be responsible. The J gene is TRBJ2-7, the V gene TRBV6-5, with 10 positions matching TRBD2. The CDR3 has 15 residues. The germline V gene has CDR1 MNHEY and CDR2 SVGAGI. CDR3 residues: CASRASGGASHEQYF. CDR3 coding DNA: TGTGCCAGCAGAGCGAGCGGGGGGGCCTCCCACGAGCAGTACTTC.

This clone was seen a handful of times. CDR3 coding DNA: TGTGCCACAAGGGGAGACAGTACTCTCGGCACTGAAGCTTTCTTT. Encoded protein: CATRGDSTLGTEAFF. This sequence joins TRBV27 and TRBJ1-1; the D gene is possibly TRBD1 (5 bases). The CDR3 is made up of 15 amino acids. V was pared by 10 bases and J by 4 bases, with 22 bases between. Per germline, CDR1 MNHEY and CDR2 SMNVEV (reference sequence).

The rearrangement links TRBV11-2 to TRBJ2-3, with D perhaps TRBD1 or TRBD2 (5 bases each). Trimming cost V 5 bases and J 5 bases, with 11 bases left between them. The germline V gene encodes CDR1 SGHAT and CDR2 FQNNGV. This CDR3 has 13 amino acids. CDR3 bases: TGTGCCAGCAGCCCCGGGGCGGGAGATACGCAGTATTTT. Encoded protein: CASSPGAGDTQYF.

V and J are TRBV10-2 and TRBJ2-3; maybe TRBD2 (6 bases). CDR1 is WSHSY, CDR2 SAAADI, per germline. The V gene lost 3 bases and the J gene lost 1 base, with 11 bases spanning the gap. The CDR3 contains 15 residues. CDR3 coding DNA: TGCGCCAGCAGTGAAGCGTCTAGCGGCACAGATACGCAGTATTTT. Its translation: CASSEASSGTDTQYF.

The chain employs TRBV5-4 and TRBJ1-6; D not resolved. Germline lookup yields CDR1 SGHNT and CDR2 YYREEE (reference sequence). Trimming stripped 4 bases from V and 0 bases from J, with 11 bases between. CDR3 length: 16 amino acids. The CDR3 DNA sequence: TGTGCCAGCAGCCCGGGTCCGAGCTCCTATAATTCACCCCTCCACTTT. Amino acids: CASSPGPSSYNSPLHF.

The genes are TRBV18 and TRBJ1-2; D is ambiguous. The CDR3 extends over 15 amino acids. Deletions cut 3 bases from V and 10 bases from J, with 21 bases between. The germline CDR1 and CDR2 sequences are KGHSH and LQKENI. CDR3 nucleotide sequence: TGTGCCAGCTCACCCTCTGGGTCATCCTTTATGAACTACACCTTC. Its protein is CASSPSGSSFMNYTF.

This chain links TRBV19 with TRBJ1-2; 8 bases map to TRBD1. V dropped 3 bases and J dropped 0; count of bases not matched to a gene: 6. The CDR3 sequence is 16 residues long. Germline values: CDR1 LNHDA, CDR2 SQIVND (reference sequence). The CDR3 spells CASSIGQGATNYGYTF. The CDR3 DNA sequence: TGTGCCAGTAGTATTGGGCAGGGGGCGACTAACTATGGCTACACCTTC.

V and J are TRBV19 and TRBJ1-6; a weak D match, TRBD1 (5 bases). Germline-derived CDR1 and CDR2 are LNHDA and SQIVND (reference sequence). The CDR3 length is 13 residues. Deletions cut 8 bases from V and 4 bases from J, with 9 bases between. Here the CDR3 reads CASSGSYNSPLHF. The CDR3 DNA is TGTGCCAGTTCAGGGAGTTATAATTCACCCCTCCACTTT.

V is TRBV13 and J is TRBJ1-4, with TRBD1 matching 11 bases. The junction had 10 bases not matched to a gene; V was cut back by 7 bases and J by 0 bases. This CDR3 contains 18 residues. CDR1 is PRHDT, CDR2 FYEKMQ, per germline (reference sequence). The CDR3 region has the DNA TGTGCCAGCACCTCGGGACAGGGGGATTTGGCAACTAATGAAAAACTGTTTTTT. Translating gives CASTSGQGDLATNEKLFF.

This sequence joins TRBV19 and TRBJ1-5; TRBD1 matches 8 bases. The CDR3 loop spans 16 amino acids. The J segment lost 1 base and the V segment lost 5 bases, leaving 7 bases of the junction unmatched. Germline-derived CDR1 and CDR2 are LNHDA and SQIVND (reference sequence). CDR3 loop: CASSSISGGSNQPQHF. The CDR3, as DNA: TGTGCCAGTAGTTCCATCTCAGGGGGCAGCAATCAGCCCCAGCATTTT.

The chain links TRBV7-3 to TRBJ1-1; unclear D gene. V lost 5 bases and J 1 base, leaving 8 bases between the germline ends. This CDR3 has 13 residues. Per germline, CDR1 SGHTA and CDR2 FQGTGA. CDR3 bases: TGTGCCAGCAGCCAGACACAGAACACTGAAGCTTTCTTT. Protein: CASSQTQNTEAFF.

The J gene is TRBJ2-7, the V gene TRBV19; a possible D gene is TRBD2 (6 bases). Germline V gene lookup returns CDR1 LNHDA and CDR2 SQIVND (reference sequence). The CDR3 totals 14 residues. Trimming stripped 4 bases from V and 5 bases from J, with 15 bases between. CDR3 sequence: CASSTARGGDEQYF. In DNA, the CDR3 is TGTGCCAGTAGTACCGCGAGGGGAGGAGACGAGCAGTACTTC.

The rearrangement uses TRBV12-3 or TRBV12-4 and TRBJ2-3; unclear D gene. The CDR3 has 13 residues. The V gene lost 7 bases and the J gene lost 0 bases, with 8 bases spanning the gap. The CDR3 here is CASTRASTDTQYF. CDR3 coding DNA: TGTGCCAGCACTCGGGCTAGCACAGATACGCAGTATTTT.

The V gene is TRBV4-2, the J gene TRBJ2-1; TRBD2 matches 11 bases. The germline CDR1 and CDR2 sequences are LGHNA and YNFKEQ. Losses at the gene ends were 0 bases for V and 0 bases for J; bases not matched to a gene: 4. The length of the CDR3 is 18 residues. As DNA, the CDR3 is TGTGCCAGCAGCCAAGATGCTAGCGGGGGGTCCTCCTACAATGAGCAGTTCTTC. This translates into CASSQDASGGSSYNEQFF.

This chain uses TRBV10-1 with TRBJ2-2; 9 nucleotides align to TRBD2. CDR3 length: 14 residues. The V gene end was trimmed by 5 bases and the J gene end by 7 bases; junction bases not matched to a gene: 5. Germline V gene sequence: CDR1 WNHNN, CDR2 SYGVQD (reference sequence). This CDR3 reads CASSRGGAGGELFF. The CDR3 DNA reads as TGCGCCAGCAGTCGCGGGGGGGCCGGCGGGGAGCTGTTTTTT.

The chain employs TRBV5-1 and TRBJ2-7, with 7 bases fitting TRBD2. V lost 4 bases and J lost 0; bases outside the gene matches: 10. The germline CDR1 and CDR2 sequences are SGHRS and YFSETQ. The CDR3 is made up of 16 amino acids. The DNA for the CDR3 is TGCGCCAGCAGCCCCATCGGGAGGCCTTTCTCCTACGAGCAGTACTTC. Translating it yields CASSPIGRPFSYEQYF.

This clone was counted once. The gene calls are TRBV5-6 and TRBJ1-5; D not certain. This CDR3 contains 15 residues. The V end lost 4 bases, the J end lost 1 base, and 12 bases lay between the germline ends. Germline CDR1 and CDR2: SGHDT and YYEEEE. CDR3 nucleotides: TGTGCCAGCAGCCTAGGACCAAGCAGCAATCAGCCCCAGCATTTT. Its translation is CASSLGPSSNQPQHF. Drawing the rest from reference TRBV5-6 and TRBJ1-5, the complete variable domain is DAGVTQSPTHLIKTRGQQVTLRCSPKSGHDTVSWYQQALGQGPQFIFQYYEEEERQRGNFPDRFSGHQFPNYSSELNVNALLLGDSALYLCASSLGPSSNQPQHFGDGTRLSIL.

This chain joins TRBV19 and TRBJ2-6; 7 bases are a match to TRBD1. Germline CDR1 reads LNHDA; CDR2 reads SQIVND (reference sequence). This CDR3 is built from 20 residues. Trimming cost V 0 bases and J 0 bases; bases outside gene matches: 11. CDR3 nucleotides: TGTGCCAGTAGTATAGATATCAGGGGCAGGGGGTCCTCTGGGGCCAACGTCCTGACTTTC. Translation gives CASSIDIRGRGSSGANVLTF. The whole variable domain, filled in from reference TRBV19 and TRBJ2-6, reads DGGITQSPKYLFRKEGQNVTLSCEQNLNHDAMYWYRQDPGQGLRLIYYSQIVNDFQKGDIAEGYSVSREKKESFPLTVTSAQKNPTAFYLCASSIDIRGRGSSGANVLTFGAGSRLTVL.